The 17 T cell receptor beta chains listed next were all sequenced from one sample in a study of blood T cell repertoires in COVID-19. The protocol was immunoSEQ multiplex PCR, while the TCRdb copy is restricted to in-frame clones and leaves out a portion. Of approximately 210,000 clones in the sample, roughly 89% were seen once. The sample taken for sequencing was peripheral blood. The receptors were sampled from a man in his thirties or forties who had recovered from COVID-19.

The V gene is TRBV5-1, the J gene TRBJ1-4, with no clear D. Germline V gene data show CDR1 as SGHRS and CDR2 as YFSETQ. V was trimmed by 0 bases and J by 10 bases, leaving 10 bases between them. The CDR3 runs to 13 residues. The CDR3 here is CASSLESSGKLFF. CDR3 DNA sequence: TGCGCCAGCAGCTTGGAGAGTAGTGGAAAACTGTTTTTT.

The genes are TRBV18 and TRBJ2-2, with 10 positions matching TRBD1. CDR1 and CDR2 (germline): KGHSH, LQKENI. J gave up 5 bases and V 0 bases, and 6 bases lay outside the gene matches. The CDR3 spans 17 residues. Here the CDR3 DNA reads TGTGCCAGCTCACCACCCACGACAGGGGGCCTTACCGGGGAGCTGTTTTTT. Encoded protein: CASSPPTTGGLTGELFF.

The chain joins TRBV6-5 to TRBJ1-5; D not certain. Trimming shortened V by 6 bases and J by 9 bases, and 21 bases separated the two germline ends. Germline CDR1 reads MNHEY; CDR2 reads SVGAGI. CDR3 length equals 15 residues. CDR3 sequence reads: CASSQGGFAAGPQHF. The CDR3 DNA reads as TGTGCCAGCAGCCAAGGCGGTTTTGCGGCGGGGCCCCAGCATTTT.

The rearrangement uses TRBV10-3 and TRBJ2-1, with 7 bases identical to TRBD2. The CDR3 covers 16 residues. V dropped 6 bases and J dropped 0; count of bases not matched to a gene: 8. Germline CDR1 reads ENHRY; CDR2 reads SYGVKD. The CDR3 reads CAISGAGTISYNEQFF. CDR3 DNA sequence: TGTGCCATCAGCGGCGCCGGGACTATCTCCTACAATGAGCAGTTCTTC.

In this sample, this clone turned up a few times. The chain carries TRBV9 and TRBJ2-3; 9 nucleotides align to TRBD1. Germline assignment: CDR1 SGDLS and CDR2 YYNGEE. With V trimmed by 5 bases and J by 1 base, 5 bases remained unmatched. The CDR3 spans 15 residues. The CDR3 spells CASSLQGAGTDTQYF. The CDR3 DNA reads TGTGCCAGCAGTTTACAGGGGGCCGGCACAGATACGCAGTATTTT.

The V gene is TRBV24-1, the J gene TRBJ2-5; 9 nucleotides align to TRBD1. Trimming took 5 bases from V and 5 from J; bases not matched to a gene: 5. The CDR3 spans 14 residues. Germline CDR1 and CDR2: KGHDR and SFDVKD. Written as DNA, the CDR3 is TGTGCCACCAGTGGGGACAGGGTCGTCGAGACCCAGTACTTC. Translating gives CATSGDRVVETQYF.

This clone was observed a few times. V usage is TRBV11-2 and J usage is TRBJ2-7, with 8 bases aligning to TRBD1. Germline V gene lookup returns CDR1 SGHAT and CDR2 FQNNGV. Trimming cost V 0 bases and J 3 bases; bases outside gene matches: 4. The CDR3 loop spans 15 amino acids. The DNA of the CDR3 is TGTGCCAGCAGCTTAGATAGGACAGGGAACTACGAGCAGTACTTC. Translation gives CASSLDRTGNYEQYF.

The chain joins TRBV11-2 to TRBJ2-6; D not certain. Between the trimmed V and J ends, which lost 1 base and 0 bases, there was a span of 16 bases. The germline V gene has CDR1 SGHAT and CDR2 FQNNGV. The CDR3 length is 19 residues. CDR3 nucleotides: TGTGCCAGCAGCTTAGGTTCCAGCGAGTTTTCCTCTGGGGCCAACGTCCTGACTTTC. Amino acids: CASSLGSSEFSSGANVLTF.

The chain links TRBV14 to TRBJ2-5; the match to TRBD1 covers 8 bases. Losses at the gene ends were 0 bases for V and 5 bases for J; bases not matched to a gene: 8. The CDR3 consists of 16 residues. CDR1 is SGHDN, CDR2 FVKESK, per germline. CDR3 bases: TGTGCCAGCAGCCAAGATTGGACAGGGAGGACGGAGACCCAGTACTTC. It yields the protein CASSQDWTGRTETQYF.

This clone was recorded a few times. The genes are TRBV15 and TRBJ1-6; D unclear. V lost 5 bases and J lost 7, with 9 bases in between. The CDR3 totals 13 residues. Germline assignment: CDR1 LNHNV and CDR2 YYDKDF (reference sequence). CDR3 sequence: CATSQTGNSPLHF. As DNA, the CDR3 is TGTGCCACCAGCCAAACGGGAAATTCACCCCTCCACTTT.

The V call is TRBV19, the J call TRBJ1-6; 8 bases line up with TRBD1. Germline V gives CDR1 LNHDA, CDR2 SQIVND (reference sequence). This CDR3 region has 15 residues. V shed 3 bases and J 13 bases; nucleotides not matched to a gene: 11. DNA for the CDR3: TGTGCCAGTAGTATCCAAAATGACGGGACAGGTCCCCTCCACTTT. Translated: CASSIQNDGTGPLHF.

The rearrangement links TRBV19 to TRBJ2-5; 7 bases align to TRBD1. The CDR3 spans 13 residues. V dropped 5 bases and J dropped 5; count of bases not matched to a gene: 5. Per germline, CDR1 LNHDA and CDR2 SQIVND (reference sequence). The CDR3 loop is CASSEQGLETQYF. The CDR3 DNA follows: TGTGCCAGTAGTGAACAGGGGTTGGAGACCCAGTACTTC.

The CDR3 loop is CASSITGGSPEAFF. The CDR3 nucleotides read TGTGCCAGTAGTATAACGGGGGGCTCTCCTGAAGCTTTCTTT. V gene TRBV19 combines with J gene TRBJ1-1, with D tentatively TRBD1 (6 bases). The germline V and J ends were trimmed by 2 bases and 6 bases, with 13 bases remaining between them. Germline V gene data show CDR1 as LNHDA and CDR2 as SQIVND (reference sequence). The CDR3 spans 14 residues.

The chain's CDR3 is CASSLVDSYNSPLHF. The CDR3 nucleotides are TGTGCCAGCAGCTTAGTGGACAGTTATAATTCACCCCTCCACTTT. The chain has TRBV11-2 and TRBJ1-6; TRBD1 might be the D (6 bases). The CDR3 has 15 amino acids. The ends were cut back, 1 base at V and 4 bases at J, with 8 bases in the middle. Germline lookup yields CDR1 SGHAT and CDR2 FQNNGV.

This clone occurred once. This chain joins TRBV5-1 and TRBJ2-5; 7 bases fit TRBD1. The junction had 11 bases not matched to a gene; V was cut back by 4 bases and J by 5 bases. The germline V gene has CDR1 SGHRS and CDR2 YFSETQ. This CDR3 region has 15 residues. CDR3 nucleotide sequence: TGCGCCAGCAGCCCGTTGACAGGGTCCTTCGAGACCCAGTACTTC. This encodes CASSPLTGSFETQYF. The whole variable domain, remainder taken from reference TRBV5-1 and TRBJ2-5, is KAGVTQTPRYLIKTRGQQVTLSCSPISGHRSVSWYQQTPGQGLQFLFEYFSETQRNKGNFPGRFSGRQFSNSRSEMNVSTLELGDSALYLCASSPLTGSFETQYFGPGTRLLVL.

The V call is TRBV7-2, the J call TRBJ1-4; no clear D gene. The V and J ends lost 6 bases and 5 bases respectively, with 10 bases between them. CDR3 size: 13 residues. Germline values: CDR1 SGHTA, CDR2 FQGNSA. In nucleotides, the CDR3 is TGTGCCAGCAGAAGCCGAATAAATGAAAAACTGTTTTTT. It encodes CASRSRINEKLFF.

V is TRBV5-8 and J is TRBJ2-7; maybe TRBD1 (5 bases). Germline CDR1 and CDR2: SGHTS and YDEGEE. V was shortened by 0 bases and J by 3 bases, with 10 bases between the two germline ends. CDR3 length equals 14 residues. The CDR3 nucleotides read TGTGCCAGCAGCTTGGCGAGCAGGGACTACGAGCAGTACTTC. This encodes CASSLASRDYEQYF.